These 27 T cell receptor beta chains share one sample of origin, sequenced in a study of T cell responses to AZD1222 COVID-19 vaccine. Profiling relied on immunoSEQ multiplex PCR, and the TCRdb table lists in-frame clones only, not all of them. The sample lists more than 150,000 clones, 85% to 90% occurring once. The sample consisted of peripheral blood, taken on day 0 of AZD1222 vaccination. These receptor sequences come from an adult in good health.

The chain links TRBV21-1 to TRBJ2-5; TRBD1 is taken as the D call from the table, unchecked against the DNA. TRBV21-1 is recorded as a pseudogene. This CDR3 comprises 19 residues. CDR3 coding DNA: TGTGCCAGCAGCGCCCAAACGGAGGGACAGCGGAGGTACCAAGAGACCCAGTACTTC. Its translation is CASSAQTEGQRRYQETQYF.

The V call is TRBV4-3, the J call TRBJ2-1; perhaps D is TRBD1 or TRBD2 (5 bases each). Trimming left V 1 base short and J 1 base short, with 14 bases between. The CDR3 contains 17 residues. Germline loops: CDR1 LGHNA, CDR2 YSLEER. The CDR3 loop is CASSQAARGNSYNEQFF. CDR3 DNA sequence: TGCGCCAGCAGCCAAGCGGCTCGGGGCAATTCCTACAATGAGCAGTTCTTC.

The chain joins TRBV7-9 to TRBJ1-4, with 7 bases matching TRBD1. The CDR3 length is 17 residues. V trimming: 5 bases; J trimming: 0 bases; junction bases outside the gene matches: 9. Looked up from germline, CDR1 is SEHNR and CDR2 is FQNEAQ (reference sequence). The CDR3 bases are TGTGCCAGCAGCCTTTGGACAGGAGGTGCAACTAATGAAAAACTGTTTTTT. Its translation is CASSLWTGGATNEKLFF.

This chain joins TRBV28 and TRBJ1-3; 9 bases fit TRBD1. The CDR3 is 16 amino acids. Trimming took 2 bases from V and 4 from J; bases not matched to a gene: 6. Per the germline V gene, CDR1 is MDHEN and CDR2 is SYDVKM. As DNA, the CDR3 is TGTGCCAGCAGTTTACCCCTCGGGACAGGGGGAAACACCATATATTTT. This encodes CASSLPLGTGGNTIYF.

This clone was detected a few times. V usage is TRBV18 and J usage is TRBJ1-2; D not certain. The V end lost 1 base, the J end lost 7 bases, and 4 bases lay between the germline ends. The germline V gene encodes CDR1 KGHSH and CDR2 LQKENI. The CDR3 extends over 11 amino acids. The CDR3 DNA reads as TGTGCCAGCTCACCACTCAGTGGCTACACCTTC. This encodes CASSPLSGYTF.

This clone was seen just once. V gene TRBV11-2 combines with J gene TRBJ1-1; 7 bases are a match to TRBD1. Germline CDR1 and CDR2: SGHAT and FQNNGV. This CDR3 contains 12 residues. With 5 bases clipped from V and 6 bases from J, the junction kept 3 bases outside the gene matches. The CDR3 sequence: CASSPTGSEAFF. The CDR3 DNA sequence: TGTGCCAGCAGCCCGACAGGGTCTGAAGCTTTCTTT.

Note on this clone: The same CDR3 can be traced to other DNA sequences in this sample. The chain is built from TRBV3-1 (or the pseudogene TRBV3-2) and TRBJ2-7; D is ambiguous. Germline V lookup: CDR1 LGHDT, CDR2 YNNKEL (reference sequence). The germline V and J ends were trimmed by 5 bases and 3 bases, with 5 bases remaining between them. The CDR3 length is 11 residues. The CDR3 region is CASSSDYEQYF. The CDR3 DNA sequence: TGTGCCAGCAGCTCAGACTACGAGCAGTACTTC.

V usage is TRBV7-8 and J usage is TRBJ2-4, with D possibly being TRBD1 or TRBD2 (6 bases each). The CDR3 extends over 15 amino acids. CDR1 SGHVS and CDR2 FQNEAQ come from the germline V gene. V dropped 1 base and J dropped 8 bases, with 15 bases sitting between them. The CDR3: CASSLDRGPSHIQYF. Here the CDR3 DNA reads TGTGCCAGCAGCTTAGATCGGGGGCCCTCACACATTCAGTACTTC. Using reference TRBV7-8 and TRBJ2-4 for the parts outside the CDR3, the full variable domain is GAGVSQSPRYKVAKRGQDVALRCDPISGHVSLFWYQQALGQGPEFLTYFQNEAQLDKSGLPSDRFFAERPEGSVSTLKIQRTQQEDSAVYLCASSLDRGPSHIQYFGAGTRLSVL.

This clone has just one count. The gene calls are TRBV19 and TRBJ1-2; TRBD1 aligns across 7 bases. The CDR3 length is 14 residues. Looked up from germline, CDR1 is LNHDA and CDR2 is SQIVND (reference sequence). V trimming: 4 bases; J trimming: 5 bases; junction bases outside the gene matches: 7. The CDR3: CASSTPGQTYGYTF. The DNA for the CDR3 is TGTGCCAGTAGTACGCCGGGACAGACTTATGGCTACACCTTC.

V and J are TRBV28 and TRBJ1-1; D perhaps matches TRBD1 (5 bases). Trimming cost V 6 bases and J 0 bases, with 11 bases left between them. The CDR3 has 14 residues. Germline-derived CDR1 and CDR2 are MDHEN and SYDVKM. The CDR3 sequence: CASRTGTLNTEAFF. The DNA for the CDR3 is TGTGCCAGCAGGACCGGGACTTTGAACACTGAAGCTTTCTTT. Together with reference TRBV28 and TRBJ1-1, the CDR3 gives the full variable domain: DVKVTQSSRYLVKRTGEKVFLECVQDMDHENMFWYRQDPGLGLRLIYFSYDVKMKEKGDIPEGYSVSREKKERFSLILESASTNQTSMYLCASRTGTLNTEAFFGQGTRLTVV.

The J gene is TRBJ1-4, the V gene TRBV4-2; no clear D. Trimming removed 4 bases at V and 3 bases at J, with 9 bases between. Per the germline V gene, CDR1 is LGHNA and CDR2 is YNFKEQ. This CDR3 comprises 14 residues. The CDR3 here is CASSRTGPNEKLFF. The CDR3, as DNA: TGTGCCAGCAGCCGAACTGGCCCTAATGAAAAACTGTTTTTT.

The gene calls are TRBV5-1 and TRBJ1-6; D uncertain. With 3 bases removed from V and 8 bases from J, the gap between germline ends came to 12 bases. The germline V gene has CDR1 SGHRS and CDR2 YFSETQ. CDR3 length equals 14 residues. CDR3 in amino acids: CASSWTVGDSPLHF. CDR3 bases: TGCGCCAGCAGCTGGACTGTCGGGGATTCACCCCTCCACTTT.

J is TRBJ1-5 and V is TRBV2; the D is unclear. This CDR3 is 15 amino acids long. Per the germline V gene, CDR1 is SNHLY and CDR2 is FYNNEI. The V end lost 3 bases, the J end lost 0 bases, and 9 bases lay between the germline ends. CDR3 nucleotides: TGTGCCAGCAGTGACGGCAGTTATAGCAATCAGCCCCAGCATTTT. Translation: CASSDGSYSNQPQHF.

The chain links TRBV5-1 to TRBJ2-6; D uncertain. The V end lost 2 bases, the J end lost 4 bases, and 16 bases lay between the germline ends. The CDR3 covers 17 residues. CDR1 SGHRS and CDR2 YFSETQ come from the germline V gene. The CDR3 loop is CASSFRANKRGANVLTF. The DNA for the CDR3 is TGCGCCAGCAGCTTCCGGGCCAATAAGAGGGGGGCCAACGTCCTGACTTTC.

The gene calls are TRBV5-4 and TRBJ1-4, with 8 bases aligning to TRBD1. Trimming removed 1 base from V and 8 bases from J; junction bases left unmatched: 10. CDR3 length: 16 residues. Germline-derived CDR1 and CDR2 are SGHNT and YYREEE (reference sequence). The CDR3 sequence is CASSLPGQAHGEKLFF. The CDR3 DNA is TGTGCCAGCAGCTTGCCGGGACAGGCCCACGGGGAAAAACTGTTTTTT.

V and J are TRBV30 and TRBJ2-2; TRBD1 might be the D (5 bases). V shed 3 bases and J shed 5 bases, with 10 bases lying between them. Per germline, CDR1 GTSNPN and CDR2 SVGIG (reference sequence). The CDR3 covers 13 residues. The CDR3 protein is CAWRLQGTGELFF. CDR3 sequence (DNA): TGTGCCTGGAGGCTCCAGGGAACCGGGGAGCTGTTTTTT.

This clone appeared a single time. The chain is built from TRBV19 and TRBJ1-6; D is possibly TRBD1 (6 bases). Looked up from germline, CDR1 is LNHDA and CDR2 is SQIVND (reference sequence). The CDR3 spans 15 residues. The V end was cut by 6 bases, the J end by 4 bases, with 13 bases between. The CDR3 here is CASSEDRSYNSPLHF. The CDR3 DNA sequence: TGTGCCAGTAGCGAGGACAGATCTTATAATTCACCCCTCCACTTT. Filled out from reference TRBV19 and TRBJ1-6, the complete variable domain reads DGGITQSPKYLFRKEGQNVTLSCEQNLNHDAMYWYRQDPGQGLRLIYYSQIVNDFQKGDIAEGYSVSREKKESFPLTVTSAQKNPTAFYLCASSEDRSYNSPLHFGNGTRLTVT.

The chain links TRBV13 to TRBJ2-7; D remains unclear. This CDR3 is 12 amino acids long. V lost 0 bases and J lost 4, with 4 bases in between. CDR1 and CDR2 from the germline V gene are PRHDT and FYEKMQ (reference sequence). CDR3 nucleotides: TGTGCCAGCAGCTTAGGGGGTTACGAGCAGTACTTC. Translated, it gives CASSLGGYEQYF.

This clone was seen only a few times. The chain carries TRBV7-6 and TRBJ2-7; 7 bases fit TRBD2. V was pared by 4 bases and J by 2 bases, with 11 bases of the junction left unmatched. The CDR3 is 16 residues long. Germline V gene data show CDR1 as SGHVS and CDR2 as FNYEAQ. CDR3 DNA: TGTGCCAGCAGCTCGATTAGCGGGCTGAGCGCCTACGAGCAGTACTTC. Translating gives CASSSISGLSAYEQYF.

The V gene is TRBV3-1 (or the pseudogene TRBV3-2), the J gene TRBJ2-2; D gene unclear. The V end was cut by 1 base, the J end by 1 base, with 1 base between. Germline V gives CDR1 LGHDT, CDR2 YNNKEL (reference sequence). The CDR3 sequence is 13 residues long. CDR3 protein: CASSQVNTGELFF. CDR3 in DNA: TGTGCCAGCAGCCAAGTGAACACCGGGGAGCTGTTTTTT.

This clone appeared a single time. The chain is built from TRBV10-3 and TRBJ2-5, with 15 bases that match TRBD2. The V and J ends lost 4 bases and 5 bases, in that order; junction bases with no gene match: 5. The germline CDR1 and CDR2 sequences are ENHRY and SYGVKD. This CDR3 contains 16 residues. CDR3 sequence: CAISGTSGGAGETQYF. In DNA form, the CDR3 reads TGTGCCATCAGTGGGACTAGCGGGGGGGCCGGGGAGACCCAGTACTTC.

V gene TRBV29-1 combines with J gene TRBJ1-2; D remains unclear. V lost 4 bases and J lost 0, with 9 bases in between. This CDR3 has 13 amino acids. Germline CDR1 SQVTM, CDR2 ANQGSEA. The CDR3 DNA sequence: TGCAGCGTTGTAAGACTGGCTAACTATGGCTACACCTTC. Its protein product is CSVVRLANYGYTF.

The chain uses TRBV12-3 or TRBV12-4 and TRBJ2-7; D remains unclear. This CDR3 is built from 13 residues. The V end lost 5 bases, the J end lost 7 bases, and 15 bases lay between the germline ends. The DNA for the CDR3 is TGTGCCAGCAGTCTCGGACCGCACCGGGAGCAGTACTTC. Its translation is CASSLGPHREQYF.

This chain uses TRBV4-3 with TRBJ1-5; 8 positions agree with TRBD1. Germline trimming cut 3 bases from V and 6 bases from J; bases unmatched to any gene: 4. Germline V gene lookup returns CDR1 LGHNA and CDR2 YSLEER. The length of the CDR3 is 14 residues. The CDR3 is CASSHDRGGQPQHF. The CDR3 nucleotides read TGCGCCAGCAGCCATGACAGGGGCGGTCAGCCCCAGCATTTT.

The chain recombines TRBV5-1 with TRBJ1-4; D uncertain. Trimming shortened V by 4 bases and J by 6 bases, and 10 bases separated the two germline ends. The CDR3 contains 13 residues. Looked up from germline, CDR1 is SGHRS and CDR2 is YFSETQ. The CDR3 region is CASSGPYDEKLFF. CDR3 nucleotide sequence: TGCGCCAGCAGCGGGCCATATGATGAAAAACTGTTTTTT. The entire variable domain, with the rest obtained from reference TRBV5-1 and TRBJ1-4, is as follows: KAGVTQTPRYLIKTRGQQVTLSCSPISGHRSVSWYQQTPGQGLQFLFEYFSETQRNKGNFPGRFSGRQFSNSRSEMNVSTLELGDSALYLCASSGPYDEKLFFGSGTQLSVL.

The chain joins TRBV5-1 to TRBJ2-3, with TRBD1 matching 8 bases. Losses at the gene ends were 0 bases for V and 4 bases for J; bases not matched to a gene: 4. Germline CDR1 is SGHRS and CDR2 is YFSETQ. The CDR3 is 15 amino acids. CDR3 bases: TGCGCCAGCAGCTTGGGGACAGGGCGTGCAGATACGCAGTATTTT. Residues: CASSLGTGRADTQYF.

This chain connects TRBV30 to TRBJ2-2; the match to TRBD2 covers 15 bases. Germline loops: CDR1 GTSNPN, CDR2 SVGIG (reference sequence). The J segment lost 6 bases and the V segment lost 2 bases, leaving 7 bases of the junction unmatched. The CDR3 has 17 residues. CDR3 nucleotides: TGTGCCTGGAGTAGGGGACTAGCGGGAGGTTCCGCCGGGGAGCTGTTTTTT. Protein: CAWSRGLAGGSAGELFF.